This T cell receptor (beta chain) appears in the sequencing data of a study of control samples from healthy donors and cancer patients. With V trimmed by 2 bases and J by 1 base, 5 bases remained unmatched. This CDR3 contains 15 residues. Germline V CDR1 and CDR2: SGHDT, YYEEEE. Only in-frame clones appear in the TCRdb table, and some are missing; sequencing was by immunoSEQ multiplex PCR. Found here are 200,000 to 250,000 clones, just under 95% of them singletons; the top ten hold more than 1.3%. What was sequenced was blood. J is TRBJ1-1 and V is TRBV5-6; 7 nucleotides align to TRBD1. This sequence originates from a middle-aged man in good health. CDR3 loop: CASSLPGQRNTEAFF. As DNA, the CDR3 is TGTGCCAGCAGCTTACCGGGACAGCGGAACACTGAAGCTTTCTTT.